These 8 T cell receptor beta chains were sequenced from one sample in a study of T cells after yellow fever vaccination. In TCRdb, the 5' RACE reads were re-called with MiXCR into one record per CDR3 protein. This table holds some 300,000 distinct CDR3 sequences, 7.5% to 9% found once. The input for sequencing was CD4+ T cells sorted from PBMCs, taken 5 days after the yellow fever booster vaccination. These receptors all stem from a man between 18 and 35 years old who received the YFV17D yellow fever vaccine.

CDR3 in amino acids: CASSLDGRETQYF. In nucleotides, the CDR3 is TGCGCCAGCAGCTTGGACGGGCGCGAGACCCAGTACTTC. The chain combines TRBV5-1 with TRBJ2-5, with D uncertain. The CDR3 sequence is 13 residues long. Germline assignment: CDR1 SGHRS and CDR2 YFSETQ. V shed 0 bases and J shed 5 bases, with 8 bases lying between them.

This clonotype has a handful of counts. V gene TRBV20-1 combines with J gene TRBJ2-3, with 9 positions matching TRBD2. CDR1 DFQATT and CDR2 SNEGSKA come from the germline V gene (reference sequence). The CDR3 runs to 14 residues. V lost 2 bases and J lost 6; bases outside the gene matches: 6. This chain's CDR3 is CSARNSGGMDTQYF. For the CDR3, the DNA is TGCAGTGCTAGAAATAGCGGGGGTATGGATACGCAGTATTTT.

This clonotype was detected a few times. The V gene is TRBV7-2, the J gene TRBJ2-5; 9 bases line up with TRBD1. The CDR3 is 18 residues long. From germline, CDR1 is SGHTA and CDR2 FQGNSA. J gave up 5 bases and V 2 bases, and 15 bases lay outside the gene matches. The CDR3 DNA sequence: TGTGCCAGCAGCTTATTAGGGACAGGGAGAACGTCGATCGAGACCCAGTACTTC. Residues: CASSLLGTGRTSIETQYF. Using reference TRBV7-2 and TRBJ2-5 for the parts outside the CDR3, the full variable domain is GAGVSQSPSNKVTEKGKDVELRCDPISGHTALYWYRQSLGQGLEFLIYFQGNSAPDKSGLPSDRFSAERTGGSVSTLTIQRTQQEDSAVYLCASSLLGTGRTSIETQYFGPGTRLLVL.

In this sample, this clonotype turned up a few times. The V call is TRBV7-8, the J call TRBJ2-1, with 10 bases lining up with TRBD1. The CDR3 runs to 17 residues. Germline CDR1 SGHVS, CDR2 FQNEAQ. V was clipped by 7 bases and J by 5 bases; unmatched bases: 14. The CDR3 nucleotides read TGTGCCAGCATCGTACTGTTCGGGGACAGGGGTAACAATGAGCAGTTCTTC. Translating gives CASIVLFGDRGNNEQFF.

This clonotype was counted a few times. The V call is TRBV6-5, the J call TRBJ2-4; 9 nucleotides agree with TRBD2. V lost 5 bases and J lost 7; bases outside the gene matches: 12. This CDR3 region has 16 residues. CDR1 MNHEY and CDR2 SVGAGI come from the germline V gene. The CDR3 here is CASSRRGGVNSNIQYF. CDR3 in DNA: TGTGCCAGCAGTCGTCGCGGGGGGGTAAATAGTAACATTCAGTACTTC.

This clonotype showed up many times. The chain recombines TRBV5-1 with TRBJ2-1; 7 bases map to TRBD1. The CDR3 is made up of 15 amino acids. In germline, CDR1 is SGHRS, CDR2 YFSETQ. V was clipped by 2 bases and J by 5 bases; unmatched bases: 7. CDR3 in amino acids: CASSFRWTGNNEQFF. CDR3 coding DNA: TGCGCCAGCAGCTTCAGGTGGACAGGCAACAATGAGCAGTTCTTC.

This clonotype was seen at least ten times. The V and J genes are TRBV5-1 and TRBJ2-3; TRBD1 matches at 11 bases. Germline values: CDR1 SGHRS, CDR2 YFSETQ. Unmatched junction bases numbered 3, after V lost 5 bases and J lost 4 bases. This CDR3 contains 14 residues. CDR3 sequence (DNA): TGCGCCAGCAGTCCGGACAGGGGGCCAGATACGCAGTATTTT. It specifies CASSPDRGPDTQYF.

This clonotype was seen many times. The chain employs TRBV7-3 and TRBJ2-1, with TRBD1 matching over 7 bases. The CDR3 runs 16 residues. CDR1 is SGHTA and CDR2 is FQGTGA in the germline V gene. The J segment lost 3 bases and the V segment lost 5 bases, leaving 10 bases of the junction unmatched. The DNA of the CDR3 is TGTGCCAGCAGCCATCTCTCGGGACAGATCTACAATGAGCAGTTCTTC. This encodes CASSHLSGQIYNEQFF.